This TCR beta chain came from a study of blood T cell repertoires in COVID-19. Profiled with immunoSEQ multiplex PCR; TCRdb holds only in-frame clones, not every one. The sample consists of over 90,000 clones, 80% to 95% of them appearing once. CDR1 GTSNPN and CDR2 SVGIG come from the germline V gene (reference sequence). The CDR3 has 16 amino acids. Between the trimmed V and J ends, which lost 1 base and 0 bases, there was a span of 15 bases. Sample: peripheral blood. The J gene is TRBJ1-1, the V gene TRBV30; D gene unclear. The origin of this receptor is a man between 18 and 35 years old with acute or convalescent COVID-19. The CDR3 sequence: CAWSGHGGSMNTEAFF. The CDR3 nucleotides are TGTGCCTGGAGTGGTCACGGAGGGTCCATGAACACTGAAGCTTTCTTT.